These 12 T cell receptor beta chains share one sample of origin, sequenced in a study of T cells in Graves' hyperthyroidism and ophthalmopathy (dated by TCRdb to about 2019). The library was generated by multiplex PCR. The sample was run on an Illumina HiSeq 2000. The TCR beta CDR3 regions were amplified from the RNA transcripts. For the first round of RT-PCR on the TCR CDR3, the HTBI primer set was used together with the Qiagen OneStep RT-PCR kit. The raw public reads went through TCRdb reprocessing: fastp at Q25, MiXCR clone calling, in-frame beta chains kept. Every entry covers one CDR3 protein and lists the most common genes and DNA from its rows. For this sample there are around 190,000 distinct CDR3 sequences; about a sixth appear just once. 40% to 65% of the sample rests with the top ten. Sequenced input: blood. These receptors were obtained from a woman aged 45-65 years with Graves' hyperthyroidism.

The chain carries TRBV7-3 and TRBJ2-5, with D possibly matching TRBD1 (6 bases). V shed 6 bases and J shed 5 bases, with 13 bases lying between them. Germline CDR1 reads SGHTA; CDR2 reads FQGTGA. This CDR3 has 13 amino acids. In nucleotides, the CDR3 is TGTGCCAGCAGTGGTGGACAGAGGGAGACCCAGTACTTC. Translated, it gives CASSGGQRETQYF.

A few counts support this clonotype. The chain is built from TRBV12-3 or TRBV12-4 and TRBJ2-2, with D perhaps TRBD2 (6 bases). This CDR3 is built from 16 residues. V was clipped by 2 bases and J by 2 bases, with 12 bases between them. CDR3 protein: CASSLYLARNTGELFF. The DNA for the CDR3 is TGTGCCAGCAGTTTATACCTAGCGAGAAACACCGGGGAGCTGTTTTTT.

The chain is built from TRBV14 and TRBJ2-7, with D possibly TRBD2 on 6 matching bases. Germline V gives CDR1 SGHDN, CDR2 FVKESK. There are 14 residues in the CDR3. V shed 5 bases and J shed 6 bases, with 17 bases lying between them. The DNA of the CDR3 is TGTGCCAGCAGCTTGGGGGGAGGCTCGATCGAGCAGTACTTC. This translates into CASSLGGGSIEQYF.

In its sample, this clonotype was seen a few times. V usage is TRBV5-1 and J usage is TRBJ2-7; no definite D call. Germline lookup yields CDR1 SGHRS and CDR2 YFSETQ. The V and J ends lost 4 bases and 3 bases respectively, with 20 bases between them. CDR3 length equals 16 residues. The CDR3 region has the DNA TGCGCCAGCAGCCTGTACGGACCTCCCAATCTCTACGAGCAGTACTTC. This translates into CASSLYGPPNLYEQYF.

This clonotype was seen a handful of times. CDR3 loop: CASSLAITGHEQYF. In DNA form, the CDR3 reads TGTGCCAGCAGCTTAGCGATCACAGGGCACGAGCAGTACTTC. The gene calls are TRBV7-9 and TRBJ2-7; TRBD1 might be the D (6 bases). Deletions cut 0 bases from V and 5 bases from J, with 11 bases between. Germline V gene sequence: CDR1 SEHNR, CDR2 FQNEAQ (reference sequence). CDR3 length equals 14 residues.

The chain employs TRBV30 and TRBJ1-5, with D maybe TRBD1 (6 bases). Germline-derived CDR1 and CDR2 are GTSNPN and SVGIG (reference sequence). The length of the CDR3 is 14 residues. The V gene lost 3 bases and the J gene lost 0 bases, with 9 bases spanning the gap. The CDR3, as DNA: TGTGCCTGGAGGGACAGTTATAGCAATCAGCCCCAGCATTTT. Translation: CAWRDSYSNQPQHF. The full variable domain, completed using reference TRBV30 and TRBJ1-5, is SQTIHQWPATLVQPVGSPLSLECTVEGTSNPNLYWYRQAAGRGLQLLFYSVGIGQISSEVPQNLSASRPQDRQFILSSKKLLLSDSGFYLCAWRDSYSNQPQHFGDGTRLSIL.

V is TRBV11-2 and J is TRBJ1-1; no clear D. CDR3 size: 13 residues. Looked up from germline, CDR1 is SGHAT and CDR2 is FQNNGV. V lost 1 base and J 7 bases, leaving 10 bases between the germline ends. The CDR3 DNA follows: TGTGCCAGCAGCTTAGGCGATAGGGTTGAAGCTTTCTTT. It codes for CASSLGDRVEAFF. The variable domain in full, completed from reference TRBV11-2 and TRBJ1-1, reads EAGVAQSPRYKIIEKRQSVAFWCNPISGHATLYWYQQILGQGPKLLIQFQNNGVVDDSQLPKDRFSAERLKGVDSTLKIQPAKLEDSAVYLCASSLGDRVEAFFGQGTRLTVV.

At least ten counts were recorded for this clonotype. The chain recombines TRBV27 with TRBJ1-2; TRBD1 matches 12 bases. The J segment lost 8 bases and the V segment lost 4 bases, leaving 11 bases of the junction unmatched. Germline lookup yields CDR1 MNHEY and CDR2 SMNVEV (reference sequence). The CDR3 totals 16 residues. For the CDR3, the DNA is TGTGCCAGCAGTTCCCCGGGACAGGGGGCGGCAGGAGGCTACACCTTC. Translated, it gives CASSSPGQGAAGGYTF.

J is TRBJ1-1 and V is TRBV3-1; 9 bases align to TRBD1. Looked up from germline, CDR1 is LGHDT and CDR2 is YNNKEL (reference sequence). The CDR3 is made up of 15 amino acids. J lost 2 bases, V lost 3 bases, and 4 bases had no gene match. CDR3 in amino acids: CASSHSDRGNTEAFF. The CDR3 nucleotides are TGTGCCAGCAGCCACTCGGACAGGGGCAACACTGAAGCTTTCTTT.

This clonotype has a handful of counts. This rearrangement joins TRBV12-3 or TRBV12-4 to TRBJ2-1; 7 nucleotides line up with TRBD2. V lost 9 bases, J lost 2 bases, and 4 bases stayed unmatched. The CDR3 is made up of 13 amino acids. CDR3 loop: CASASGTYNEQFF. The CDR3, as DNA: TGTGCCAGTGCTAGCGGAACCTACAATGAGCAGTTCTTC.

In its sample, this clonotype was seen many times. The V gene is TRBV11-1, the J gene TRBJ2-5; 7 bases agree with TRBD2. The germline CDR1 and CDR2 sequences are SGHAT and FQDESV (reference sequence). The CDR3 consists of 12 residues. J lost 5 bases, V lost 3 bases, and 0 bases had no gene match. The CDR3, as DNA: TGTGCCAGCAGCTTCGGGGGGGAGACCCAGTACTTC. This sequence encodes CASSFGGETQYF.

This clonotype appeared many times. The V call is TRBV11-3, the J call TRBJ2-1; D is undetermined. CDR3 length equals 11 residues. CDR1 and CDR2 from the germline V gene are SGHNT and YENEEA. Trimming took 5 bases from V and 6 from J, leaving 5 bases between them. The CDR3, as DNA: TGTGCCAGCAGCCGAGGCAATGAGCAGTTCTTC. This sequence encodes CASSRGNEQFF.